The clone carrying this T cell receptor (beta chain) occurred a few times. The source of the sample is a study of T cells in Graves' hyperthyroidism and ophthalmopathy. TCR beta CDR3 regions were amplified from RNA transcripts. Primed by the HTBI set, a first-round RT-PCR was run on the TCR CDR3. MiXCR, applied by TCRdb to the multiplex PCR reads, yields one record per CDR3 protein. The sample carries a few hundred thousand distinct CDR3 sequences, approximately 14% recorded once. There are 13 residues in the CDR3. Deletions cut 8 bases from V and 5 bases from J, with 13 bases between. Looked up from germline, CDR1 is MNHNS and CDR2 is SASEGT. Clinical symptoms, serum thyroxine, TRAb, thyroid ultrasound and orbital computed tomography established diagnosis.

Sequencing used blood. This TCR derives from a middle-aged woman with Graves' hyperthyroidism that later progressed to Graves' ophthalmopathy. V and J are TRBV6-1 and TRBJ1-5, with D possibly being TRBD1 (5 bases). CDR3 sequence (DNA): TGTGCCAGCCCGGCAGGCAGGGATCAGCCCCAGCATTTT. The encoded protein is CASPAGRDQPQHF.